This T cell receptor (beta chain) was retrieved from a study of blood T cell repertoires in COVID-19. The data were produced by immunoSEQ multiplex PCR, yet TCRdb's version contains in-frame clones alone and is incomplete. The table has approximately 270,000 clones, roughly 89% seen once. The germline V and J ends were trimmed by 6 bases and 6 bases, with 11 bases remaining between them. The germline gives CDR1 MNHEY, CDR2 SVGAGI. CDR3 size: 13 residues. The chain employs TRBV6-5 and TRBJ2-2, with D hard to call. The sample consisted of PBMCs or T cells enriched from blood (not recorded which). The clonotype comes from a woman aged 55 to 70 who had recovered from COVID-19. As DNA, the CDR3 is TGTGCCAGCAGCCTTTCAGGCCCCGGGGAGCTGTTTTTT. It codes for CASSLSGPGELFF.